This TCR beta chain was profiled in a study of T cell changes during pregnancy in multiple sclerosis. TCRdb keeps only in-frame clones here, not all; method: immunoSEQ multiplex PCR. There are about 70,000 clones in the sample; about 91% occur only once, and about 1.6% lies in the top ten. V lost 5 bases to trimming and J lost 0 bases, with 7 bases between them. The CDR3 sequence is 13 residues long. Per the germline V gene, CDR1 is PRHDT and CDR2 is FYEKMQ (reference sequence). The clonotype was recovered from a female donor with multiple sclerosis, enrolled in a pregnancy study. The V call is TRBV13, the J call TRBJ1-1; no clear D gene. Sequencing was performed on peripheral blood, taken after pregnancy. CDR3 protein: CASSPTVNTEAFF. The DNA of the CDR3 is TGTGCCAGCAGCCCAACAGTGAACACTGAAGCTTTCTTT. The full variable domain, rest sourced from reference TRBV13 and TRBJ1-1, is AAGVIQSPRHLIKEKRETATLKCYPIPRHDTVYWYQQGPGQDPQFLISFYEKMQSDKGSIPDRFSAQQFSDYHSELNMSSLELGDSALYFCASSPTVNTEAFFGQGTRLTVV.